This T cell receptor beta chain was documented in a study of T cell responses to AZD1222 COVID-19 vaccine. Across the whole study: Second doses at about 4 or about 12 weeks were pooled.

Study observations and caveats: Reports say nearly half of spike-specific TCRs go after unmutated variant regions. Researchers report vaccine-associated CD4 TCRs spanning spike, with dominance at 160-218 and 743-854. In a largely white British group with more females than males, clonal diversity was possibly underestimated.

Trimming took 3 bases from V and 1 from J; bases not matched to a gene: 1. Germline V gene lookup returns CDR1 LNHDA and CDR2 SQIVND (reference sequence). The CDR3 totals 14 residues. The data were produced by immunoSEQ multiplex PCR, yet TCRdb's version contains in-frame clones alone and is incomplete. Of about 68,000 clones in the sample, around four fifths were seen once. About this clone itself: The antigen is unknown.

The gene calls are TRBV19 and TRBJ1-1; 8 bases agree with TRBD1. This TCR was recovered from an adult in good health. This material consisted of peripheral blood, taken on day 0 of AZD1222 vaccination. For the CDR3, the DNA is TGTGCCAGTAGTATTGACAGGGGGAACACTGAAGCTTTCTTT. Residues: CASSIDRGNTEAFF.